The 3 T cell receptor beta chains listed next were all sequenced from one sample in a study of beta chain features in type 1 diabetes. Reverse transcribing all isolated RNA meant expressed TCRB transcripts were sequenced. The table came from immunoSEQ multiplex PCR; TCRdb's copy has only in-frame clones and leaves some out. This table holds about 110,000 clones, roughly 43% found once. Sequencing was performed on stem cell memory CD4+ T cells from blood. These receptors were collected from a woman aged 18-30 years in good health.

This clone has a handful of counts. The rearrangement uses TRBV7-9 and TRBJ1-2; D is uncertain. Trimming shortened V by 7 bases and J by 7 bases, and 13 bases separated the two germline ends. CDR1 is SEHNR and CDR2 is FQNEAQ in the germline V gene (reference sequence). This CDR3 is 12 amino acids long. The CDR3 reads CASTSPGGGYTF. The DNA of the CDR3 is TGTGCCAGCACCTCCCCGGGTGGTGGCTACACCTTC.

The CDR3 DNA follows: TGTGCCAGCAGCTTTTCACAGGGGGGTGTCGCGGAAGCTTTCTTT. Translation: CASSFSQGGVAEAFF. The rearrangement joins TRBV7-6 to TRBJ1-1, with 8 bases lining up with TRBD1. The CDR3 is 15 amino acids. The junction had 11 bases not matched to a gene; V was cut back by 3 bases and J by 8 bases. In germline, CDR1 is SGHVS, CDR2 FNYEAQ.

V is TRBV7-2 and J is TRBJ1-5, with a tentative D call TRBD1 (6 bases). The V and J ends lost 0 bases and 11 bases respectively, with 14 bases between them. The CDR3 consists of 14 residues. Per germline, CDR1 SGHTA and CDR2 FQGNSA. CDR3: CASSLATGPRAQHF. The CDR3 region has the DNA TGTGCCAGCAGCTTAGCGACAGGTCCCCGGGCCCAGCATTTT.